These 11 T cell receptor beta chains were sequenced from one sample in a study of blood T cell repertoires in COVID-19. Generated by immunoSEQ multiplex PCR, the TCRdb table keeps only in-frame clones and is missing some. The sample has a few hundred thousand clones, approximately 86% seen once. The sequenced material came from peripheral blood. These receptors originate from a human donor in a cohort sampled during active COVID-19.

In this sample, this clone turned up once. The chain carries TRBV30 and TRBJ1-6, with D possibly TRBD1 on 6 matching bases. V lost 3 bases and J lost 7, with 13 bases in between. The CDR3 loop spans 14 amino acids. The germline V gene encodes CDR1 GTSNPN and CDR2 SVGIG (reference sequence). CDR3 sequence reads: CAWSADRQNSPLHF. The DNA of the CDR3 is TGTGCCTGGAGCGCAGACAGGCAGAATTCACCCCTCCACTTT.

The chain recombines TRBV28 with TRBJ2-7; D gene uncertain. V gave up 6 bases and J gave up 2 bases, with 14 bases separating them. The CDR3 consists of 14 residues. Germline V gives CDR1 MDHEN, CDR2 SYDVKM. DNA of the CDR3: TGTGCCAGCAGCTGGGCCACACCACCCTACGAGCAGTACTTC. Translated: CASSWATPPYEQYF.

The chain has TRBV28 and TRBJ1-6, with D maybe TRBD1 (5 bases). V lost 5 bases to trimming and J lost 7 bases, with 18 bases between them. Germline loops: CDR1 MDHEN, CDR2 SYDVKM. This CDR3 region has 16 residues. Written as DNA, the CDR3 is TGTGCCAGCAGTCCCTGGGGCTTGGGGGGGAATTCACCCCTCCACTTT. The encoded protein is CASSPWGLGGNSPLHF.

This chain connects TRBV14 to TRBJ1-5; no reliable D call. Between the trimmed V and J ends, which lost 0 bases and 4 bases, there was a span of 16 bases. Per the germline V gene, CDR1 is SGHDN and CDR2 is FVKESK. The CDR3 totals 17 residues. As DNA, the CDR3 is TGTGCCAGCAGCCAAGACCGGGAGGGAGAATCAAATCAGCCCCAGCATTTT. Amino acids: CASSQDREGESNQPQHF.

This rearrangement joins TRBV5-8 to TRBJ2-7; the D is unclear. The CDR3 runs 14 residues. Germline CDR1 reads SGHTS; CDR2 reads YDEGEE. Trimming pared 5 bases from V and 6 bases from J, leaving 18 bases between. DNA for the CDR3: TGTGCCAGCAGTACAAGATCCTTGGCTTTCGAGCAGTACTTC. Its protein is CASSTRSLAFEQYF.

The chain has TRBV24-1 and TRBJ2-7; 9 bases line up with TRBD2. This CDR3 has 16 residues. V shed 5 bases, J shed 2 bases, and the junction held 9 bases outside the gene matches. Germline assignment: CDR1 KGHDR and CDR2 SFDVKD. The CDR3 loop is CATSAGASGTTYEQYF. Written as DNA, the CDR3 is TGTGCCACCAGTGCTGGCGCTAGCGGGACTACCTACGAGCAGTACTTC.

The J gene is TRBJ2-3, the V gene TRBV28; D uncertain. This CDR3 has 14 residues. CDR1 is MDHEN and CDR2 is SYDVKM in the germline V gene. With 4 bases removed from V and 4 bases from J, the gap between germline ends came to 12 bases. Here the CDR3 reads CASSSPRPSDTQYF. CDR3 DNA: TGTGCCAGCAGTTCCCCTAGGCCCTCAGATACGCAGTATTTT.

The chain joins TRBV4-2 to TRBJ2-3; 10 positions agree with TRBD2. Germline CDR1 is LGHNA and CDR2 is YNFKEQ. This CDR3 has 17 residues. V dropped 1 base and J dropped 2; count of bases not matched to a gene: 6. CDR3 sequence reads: CASSQVPSGGDTDTQYF. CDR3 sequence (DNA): TGTGCCAGCAGCCAAGTCCCCAGCGGGGGGGACACAGATACGCAGTATTTT.

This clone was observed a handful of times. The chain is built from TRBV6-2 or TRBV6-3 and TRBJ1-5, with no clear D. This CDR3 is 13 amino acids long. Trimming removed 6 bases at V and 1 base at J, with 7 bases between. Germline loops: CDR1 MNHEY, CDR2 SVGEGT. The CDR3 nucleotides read TGTGCCAGCAGCCCCCAGAGCAATCAGCCCCAGCATTTT. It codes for CASSPQSNQPQHF.

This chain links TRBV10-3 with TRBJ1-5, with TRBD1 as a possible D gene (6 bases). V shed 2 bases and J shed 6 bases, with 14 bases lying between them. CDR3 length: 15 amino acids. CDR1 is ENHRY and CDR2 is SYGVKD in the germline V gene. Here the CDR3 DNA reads TGTGCCATCAGTGAGGAAAGGGGGATTGGTCAGCCCCAGCATTTT. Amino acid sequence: CAISEERGIGQPQHF.

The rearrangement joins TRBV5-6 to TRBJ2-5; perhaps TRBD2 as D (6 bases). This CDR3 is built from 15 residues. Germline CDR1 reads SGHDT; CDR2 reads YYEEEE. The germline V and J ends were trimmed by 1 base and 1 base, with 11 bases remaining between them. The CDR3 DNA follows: TGTGCCAGCAGCTTGCCCGGACTAACCCAAGAGACCCAGTACTTC. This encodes CASSLPGLTQETQYF.